Listed below are T cell receptor beta chains from one sample, sequenced in a study of cytomegalovirus exposure and HLA in healthy donors. Sequencing used immunoSEQ multiplex PCR; TCRdb keeps in-frame clones, though not all of them. The data contain some 120,000 clones, 75% to 85% of them singletons. Sequencing was done on a sample of PBMCs. These receptors all come from a male donor in good health and CMV-seropositive. CDR3s include the opening cysteine and the closing phenylalanine or tryptophan. The order of the fields is J gene, clone size, D gene, V gene, CDR3 protein, CDR3 DNA. The D gene is left open where the match is weak. Rows give clone size only sometimes, using once, few, many, or a class for an expanded clone.

TRBJ2-1,-,-,TRBV13,CASSLGVSYNEQFF,TGTGCCAGCAGCTTAGGGGTGAGCTACAATGAGCAGTTCTTC
TRBJ2-4,-,TRBD2,TRBV27,CASSLLWREGPQNNIQYF,TGTGCCAGCAGTTTATTGTGGCGGGAGGGCCCTCAGAATAACATTCAGTACTTC
TRBJ2-1,-,-,TRBV7-3,CASSTSRDNEQFF,TGTGCCAGCAGCACCTCTCGCGACAATGAGCAGTTCTTC
TRBJ2-3,-,-,TRBV4-3,CASSQVWGADTQYF,TGCGCCAGCAGCCAAGTCTGGGGGGCAGATACGCAGTATTTT
TRBJ1-1,-,TRBD1,TRBV6-1,CATQDRVEAFF,TGTGCCACGCAGGACAGGGTAGAAGCTTTCTTT
TRBJ1-6,-,-,TRBV27,CASSSAQTSNSPLHF,TGTGCCAGCAGTTCCGCGCAAACGAGTAACTCACCCCTCCACTTT
TRBJ2-7,-,-,TRBV6-6,CASSLLTYEQYF,TGTGCCAGCAGTCTTCTAACGTACGAGCAGTACTTC
TRBJ2-5,-,TRBD2,TRBV7-2,CASSTAGVMETQYF,TGTGCCAGCAGCACGGCGGGAGTAATGGAGACCCAGTACTTC
TRBJ2-7,-,-,TRBV13,CASSHRVPYEQYF,TGTGCCAGCAGCCACAGGGTGCCCTACGAGCAGTACTTC
TRBJ1-4,-,TRBD1,TRBV15,CATSARTGGDEKLFF,TGTGCCACCAGTGCGAGGACAGGGGGTGATGAAAAACTGTTTTTT
TRBJ2-6,-,-,TRBV2,CASSRTLTGANVLTF,TGTGCCAGCAGTCGGACACTAACTGGGGCCAACGTCCTGACTTTC
TRBJ2-7,-,-,TRBV5-1,CASSLGQNAYEQYF,TGCGCCAGCAGCTTAGGACAGAACGCCTACGAGCAGTACTTC
TRBJ2-5,-,TRBD2,TRBV27,CATMKSGSWGETQYF,TGTGCCACCATGAAGAGCGGGAGTTGGGGCGAGACCCAGTACTTC
TRBJ2-2,-,TRBD2,TRBV19,CASSIAAGANTGELFF,TGTGCCAGTAGTATAGCCGCGGGGGCGAACACCGGGGAGCTGTTTTTT
TRBJ2-7,-,-,TRBV5-1,CASSRDSQGNEQYF,TGCGCCAGCAGCAGGGACTCACAAGGGAACGAGCAGTACTTC
TRBJ2-4,-,-,TRBV28,CASSLQTKVFQYF,TGTGCCAGCAGTTTACAGACAAAGGTCTTTCAGTACTTC
TRBJ2-7,-,-,TRBV6-1,CASRLGQTYEQYF,TGTGCCAGCAGACTCGGACAGACCTACGAGCAGTACTTC
TRBJ2-3,-,TRBD1,TRBV30,CAWSPGQGSTDTQYF,TGTGCCTGGAGTCCGGGACAGGGGAGCACAGATACGCAGTATTTT
TRBJ2-3,-,-,TRBV9,CASSVGQTDTQYF,TGTGCCAGCAGCGTCGGACAGACAGATACGCAGTATTTT
TRBJ2-7,-,TRBD1,TRBV5-6,CASSKGQVYSSYEQYF,TGTGCCAGCAGCAAAGGACAGGTCTATAGCTCCTACGAGCAGTACTTC
TRBJ2-3,-,-,TRBV7-3,CASSLASGTDTQYF,TGTGCCAGCAGCTTGGCTAGCGGCACAGATACGCAGTATTTT
TRBJ2-7,-,TRBD2,TRBV2,CASEREGGEQYF,TGTGCCAGCGAGCGGGAGGGGGGGGAGCAGTACTTC
TRBJ1-1,once,TRBD1,TRBV29-1,CSSRGPTEAFF,TGCAGCTCAAGGGGGCCCACTGAAGCTTTCTTT
TRBJ2-7,-,TRBD1,TRBV19,CASSIGTGGYEQYF,TGTGCCAGTAGTATTGGGACAGGGGGGTACGAGCAGTACTTC
TRBJ1-5,-,-,TRBV9,CASSVGTGNQPQHF,TGTGCCAGCAGCGTAGGAACAGGCAATCAGCCCCAGCATTTT
TRBJ2-3,-,TRBD1,TRBV9,CASSEQDRGADTQYF,TGTGCCAGCAGCGAGCAGGACAGGGGGGCAGATACGCAGTATTTT
TRBJ2-7,-,-,TRBV7-7,CASLGGDGAYEQYF,TGTGCTAGCCTAGGGGGGGACGGAGCTTACGAGCAGTACTTC